The 5 T cell receptor beta chains presented below share a single source sample, sequenced in a study of T cell responses to AZD1222 COVID-19 vaccine listed by TCRdb under 2021. Libraries were constructed by the immunoSEQ multiplex PCR assay. TCRdb retrieved this table from immuneACCESS and kept in-frame rearrangements only. Not all clones are present; in checked studies, unresolved V genes account for under half, and no reason is known for the remainder. The sample yields fewer than 110,000 clones; around 90% were counted once. The ten biggest clones cover 4.5% to 5.5% of the sample. Reading the label with the study, this specimen's time point is: baseline before first vaccination. The specimen was peripheral blood, collected on day 0 of AZD1222 vaccination. The receptors were sampled from an adult in good health.

The chain joins TRBV7-2 to TRBJ1-6; D ambiguous. The ends were cut back, 1 base at V and 0 bases at J, with 13 bases in the middle. CDR3 length equals 18 residues. CDR1 is SGHTA and CDR2 is FQGNSA in the germline V gene. CDR3 loop: CASSLVGSRSSYNSPLHF. In nucleotides, the CDR3 is TGTGCCAGCAGCTTAGTGGGGAGCAGGAGCTCCTATAATTCACCCCTCCACTTT.

This clone appeared a single time. V usage is TRBV6-5 and J usage is TRBJ2-1; D is perhaps TRBD2 (6 bases). The V end was cut by 2 bases, the J end by 0 bases, with 11 bases between. The CDR3 length is 16 residues. Germline CDR1 and CDR2: MNHEY and SVGAGI. The CDR3 reads CASSYRLGDSYNEQFF. DNA of the CDR3: TGTGCCAGCAGTTACCGACTAGGTGACTCCTACAATGAGCAGTTCTTC.

V usage is TRBV7-2 and J usage is TRBJ2-7; 8 nucleotides agree with TRBD1. V was clipped by 4 bases and J by 3 bases; unmatched bases: 5. CDR3 length: 14 amino acids. Germline CDR1 and CDR2: SGHTA and FQGNSA. CDR3 amino acids: CASSYGQGHYEQYF. The CDR3 DNA is TGTGCCAGCAGCTACGGACAGGGCCACTACGAGCAGTACTTC.

The J gene is TRBJ1-1, the V gene TRBV21-1. TRBV21-1 is annotated as a pseudogene. The CDR3 is made up of 15 amino acids. The CDR3 spells CASSHEIANRTEAFF. The CDR3 DNA reads as TGTGCCAGCAGTCATGAGATAGCTAATCGCACTGAAGCTTTCTTT.

The gene calls are TRBV5-4 and TRBJ2-1, with TRBD2 matching 11 bases. Trimming cost V 3 bases and J 0 bases; bases outside gene matches: 2. Per germline, CDR1 SGHNT and CDR2 YYREEE (reference sequence). The CDR3 loop spans 16 amino acids. The CDR3 region has the DNA TGTGCCAGCAGCTCGACTAGCGGGGTCTCCTACAATGAGCAGTTCTTC. Amino acid sequence: CASSSTSGVSYNEQFF.